This is a list of T cell receptor beta chains from one sample in a study of resident and recirculating memory T cells in vitiligo. Libraries were prepared by immunoSEQ multiplex PCR; TCRdb keeps only in-frame clonotypes and omits some of them. Found here are tens of thousands of clones, about 92% of them singletons; the top ten hold roughly 5%. Sequencing input: blood. The receptors originated from a male donor with vitiligo. CDR3s include the opening cysteine and the closing phenylalanine or tryptophan. The D gene is left open where the match is weak. The listing skips clone size in some rows; elsewhere it reads once, few, many or a size class.

TRBV7-6,TRBJ2-3,-,-,CASTWGGAADTQYF,TGTGCCAGCACCTGGGGGGGGGCCGCAGATACGCAGTATTTT
TRBV28,TRBJ1-5,-,-,CASSRTAYSNQPQHF,TGTGCCAGCAGTAGGACAGCATATAGCAATCAGCCCCAGCATTTT
TRBV11-2,TRBJ2-1,-,TRBD2,CASSFSAGRIGEQFF,TGTGCCAGCAGCTTCTCAGCGGGGAGAATTGGGGAGCAGTTCTTC
TRBV7-8,TRBJ1-5,-,TRBD1,CASRPDRGSNQPQHF,TGTGCCAGCAGACCCGACAGGGGTAGCAATCAGCCCCAGCATTTT
TRBV28,TRBJ2-1,-,-,CASGRLLTYNEQFF,TGTGCCAGCGGGAGGCTCCTTACTTACAATGAGCAGTTCTTC
TRBV5-6,TRBJ2-7,-,-,CASRPLGGRAYEQYF,TGTGCCAGCAGGCCCCTAGGGGGAAGGGCTTACGAGCAGTACTTC
TRBV5-8,TRBJ1-1,-,-,CASSTRLRNTEAFF,TGTGCCAGCAGCACCCGACTGAGGAACACTGAAGCTTTCTTT
TRBV5-4,TRBJ1-2,-,-,CASSPREENYGYTF,TGTGCCAGCAGCCCTAGAGAGGAAAACTATGGCTACACCTTC
TRBV29-1,TRBJ2-5,-,TRBD2,CSVTTGGQETQYF,TGCAGCGTTACAACGGGAGGGCAAGAGACCCAGTACTTC
TRBV2,TRBJ2-7,-,-,CASILGVTYEQYF,TGTGCCAGCATCCTCGGGGTGACCTACGAGCAGTACTTC
TRBV15,TRBJ2-7,-,-,CATSRAPAASYEQYF,TGTGCCACCAGCAGAGCACCAGCGGCTTCCTACGAGCAGTACTTC
TRBV27,TRBJ1-4,-,TRBD1,CASSPDLGQGNEKLFF,TGTGCCAGCAGTCCCGATCTGGGACAGGGAAATGAAAAACTGTTTTTT
TRBV28,TRBJ2-1,-,-,CASRRGGNYNEQFF,TGTGCCAGCAGAAGGGGGGGGAACTACAATGAGCAGTTCTTC
TRBV15,TRBJ2-1,-,TRBD2,CATSRDMTSGSVQYEQFF,TGTGCCACCAGCAGAGATATGACTAGCGGGAGCGTGCAATATGAGCAGTTCTTC
TRBV18,TRBJ2-7,-,TRBD1,CASSPRVQGAYEQYF,TGTGCCAGCTCACCACGGGTCCAGGGGGCATACGAGCAGTACTTC
TRBV5-8,TRBJ2-7,-,TRBD1,CASSLGTGYYEQYF,TGTGCCAGCAGCTTAGGGACAGGGTACTACGAGCAGTACTTC
TRBV28,TRBJ1-1,-,TRBD1,CASSLTGVTEAFF,TGTGCCAGCAGTTTAACAGGGGTGACTGAAGCTTTCTTT
TRBV19,TRBJ1-5,-,-,CASSPGRDQPQHF,TGTGCCAGTAGTCCAGGTCGCGATCAGCCCCAGCATTTT
TRBV18,TRBJ1-1,once,TRBD1,CASSRGQGLNTEAFF,TGTGCCAGCTCACGAGGACAGGGGCTGAACACTGAAGCTTTCTTT
TRBV28,TRBJ2-4,-,-,CASSFGGHIQYF,TGTGCCAGCAGTTTCGGGGGGCACATTCAGTACTTC
TRBV6-6,TRBJ1-2,-,-,CASSLRGGYGYTF,TGTGCCAGCAGCCTCCGGGGTGGGTATGGCTACACCTTC
TRBV21-1,TRBJ1-5,-,-,CASSPGEGPRGAQHF,TGTGCCAGCAGCCCTGGGGAGGGGCCACGGGGGGCCCAGCATTTT
TRBV18,TRBJ2-7,-,-,CASSPRRATYEQYF,TGTGCCAGCTCACCGAGGAGGGCCACCTACGAGCAGTACTTC
TRBV6-9,TRBJ1-3,once,-,CASSFPTGSSGNTIYF,TGTGCCAGCAGTTTTCCGACAGGAAGCTCTGGAAACACCATATATTTT
TRBV4-3,TRBJ2-1,-,TRBD2,CASSHQGLAGNNEQFF,TGCGCCAGCAGCCACCAGGGACTAGCGGGAAACAATGAGCAGTTCTTC
TRBV7-3,TRBJ2-1,-,-,CASSLRGSSYNEQFF,TGTGCCAGCAGCTTAAGAGGGAGCTCCTACAATGAGCAGTTCTTC
TRBV5-1,TRBJ1-2,-,-,CASSSLDYYGYTF,TGCGCCAGCAGCTCCCTGGACTACTATGGCTACACCTTC
TRBV7-6,TRBJ1-3,-,-,CASSLEHFGQTVRNTIYF,TGTGCCAGCAGCTTAGAGCATTTTGGGCAAACCGTAAGGAACACCATATATTTT
TRBV7-8,TRBJ1-2,-,TRBD1,CASSLAFRFSRGLYGYTF,TGTGCCAGCAGCTTAGCGTTTCGGTTTTCAAGGGGGCTTTATGGCTACACCTTC
TRBV7-8,TRBJ2-7,-,TRBD1,CASSGDSLAIPAYEQYF,TGTGCCAGCAGCGGGGACAGTCTAGCAATTCCGGCCTACGAGCAGTACTTC
TRBV4-1,TRBJ1-5,-,-,CASSQDGQHRGNQPQHF,TGCGCCAGCAGCCAAGACGGACAGCATCGGGGCAATCAGCCCCAGCATTTT
TRBV4-1,TRBJ2-1,many,-,CASSQRTDYSYNEQFF,TGCGCCAGCAGCCAACGAACAGATTACTCCTACAATGAGCAGTTCTTC
TRBV5-4,TRBJ2-7,-,-,CASSLWGPYEQYF,TGTGCCAGCAGCTTGTGGGGGCCCTACGAGCAGTACTTC
TRBV19,TRBJ2-7,-,-,CASSKTGTYEQYF,TGTGCCAGTAGTAAGACAGGTACCTACGAGCAGTACTTC
TRBV28,TRBJ1-1,-,TRBD1,CASSSGTGGEAFF,TGTGCCAGCAGTTCCGGGACAGGGGGCGAAGCTTTCTTT
TRBV2,TRBJ2-7,-,TRBD1,CASRGQGAGEQYF,TGTGCCAGCAGGGGACAGGGGGCCGGCGAGCAGTACTTC
TRBV9,TRBJ1-4,-,-,CASSVAGGRTNEKLFF,TGTGCCAGCAGCGTCGCCGGAGGACGAACTAATGAAAAACTGTTTTTT
TRBV19,TRBJ1-1,-,-,CASSIGGGEAFF,TGTGCCAGTAGTATAGGAGGGGGAGAAGCTTTCTTT
TRBV11-1,TRBJ2-7,once,-,CASSLDEISYEQYF,TGTGCCAGCAGCTTAGATGAGATCTCCTACGAGCAGTACTTC
TRBV11-2,TRBJ2-5,few,TRBD1,CASSPRTGTQETQYF,TGTGCCAGCAGCCCCCGGACAGGGACACAAGAGACCCAGTACTTC
TRBV5-1,TRBJ2-7,-,TRBD2,CASSWTSSYEQYF,TGCGCCAGCAGCTGGACTAGCTCCTACGAGCAGTACTTC
TRBV7-9,TRBJ2-7,-,-,CASSLAAGRPYEQYF,TGTGCCAGCAGCTTAGCGGCAGGGAGGCCCTACGAGCAGTACTTC
TRBV6-5,TRBJ1-4,-,TRBD1,CASKGQRLNEKLFF,TGTGCCAGCAAGGGACAGCGACTTAATGAAAAACTGTTTTTT